Here is one TCR beta chain with its context. This sample is part of a study of T-cell reconstitution after alpha-beta-depleted transplantation in children. The library targeted TCRbeta and was prepared with unique molecular identifiers. TCRdb itself ran the PCR reads through MiXCR, one entry per CDR3 protein. The sample records 400,000 to 500,000 distinct CDR3 sequences, 11% being singletons. This CDR3 is 14 amino acids long. The germline CDR1 and CDR2 sequences are LGHNA and YSLEER. V was clipped by 4 bases and J by 3 bases; unmatched bases: 5. The sequence was collected from a human donor who donated a stem cell graft to a child with acute myeloid leukemia. This sample comprised PBMCs from the stem cell graft donor, obtained from the stem cell graft. The chain employs TRBV4-3 and TRBJ2-7; TRBD2 matches 8 bases. The CDR3 sequence: CASSPGLVGYEQYF. CDR3 in DNA: TGCGCCAGCAGCCCGGGACTAGTCGGCTACGAGCAGTACTTC.